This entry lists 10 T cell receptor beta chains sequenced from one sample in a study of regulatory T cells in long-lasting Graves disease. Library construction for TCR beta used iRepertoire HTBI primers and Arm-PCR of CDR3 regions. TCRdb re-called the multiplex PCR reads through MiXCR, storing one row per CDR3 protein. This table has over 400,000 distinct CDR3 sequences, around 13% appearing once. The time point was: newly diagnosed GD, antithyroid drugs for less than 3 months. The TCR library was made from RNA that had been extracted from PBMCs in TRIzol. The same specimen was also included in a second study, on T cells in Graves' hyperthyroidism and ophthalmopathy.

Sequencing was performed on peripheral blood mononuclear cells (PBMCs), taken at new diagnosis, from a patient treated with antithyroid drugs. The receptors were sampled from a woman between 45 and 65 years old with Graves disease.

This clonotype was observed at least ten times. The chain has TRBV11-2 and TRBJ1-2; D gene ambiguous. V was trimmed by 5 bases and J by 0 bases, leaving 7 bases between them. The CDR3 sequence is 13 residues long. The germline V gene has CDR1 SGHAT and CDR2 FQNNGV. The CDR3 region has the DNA TGTGCCAGCAGCCTTCAAGCTAACTATGGCTACACCTTC. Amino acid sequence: CASSLQANYGYTF.

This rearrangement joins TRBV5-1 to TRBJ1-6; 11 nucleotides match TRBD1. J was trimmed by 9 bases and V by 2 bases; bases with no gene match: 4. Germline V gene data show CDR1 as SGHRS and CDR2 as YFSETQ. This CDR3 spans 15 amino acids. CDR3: CASSLAGTGGSPLHF. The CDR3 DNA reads TGCGCCAGCAGCTTAGCCGGGACAGGGGGTTCACCCCTCCACTTT.

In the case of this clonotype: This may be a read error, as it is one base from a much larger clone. CDR3 residues: CASSPQTGPEQYF. The CDR3 DNA follows: TGCGCCAGCAGCCCTCAGACAGGGCCCGAGCAGTACTTC. The genes are TRBV7-9 and TRBJ2-7, with TRBD1 matching over 7 bases. CDR1 is SEHNR, CDR2 FQNEAQ, per germline (reference sequence). The CDR3 runs 13 residues. Variable domain in full (rest from reference TRBV7-9 and TRBJ2-7): DTGVSQNPRHKITKRGQNVTFRCDPISEHNRLYWYRQTLGQGPEFLTYFQNEAQLEKSRLLSDRFSAERPKGSFSTLEIQRTEQGDSAMYLCASSPQTGPEQYFGPGTRLTVT.

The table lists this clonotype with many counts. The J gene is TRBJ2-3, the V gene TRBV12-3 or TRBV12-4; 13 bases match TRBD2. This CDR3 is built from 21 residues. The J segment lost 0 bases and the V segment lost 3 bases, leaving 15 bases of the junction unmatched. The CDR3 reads CASSFRGLAGPPFASTDTQYF. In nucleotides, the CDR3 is TGTGCCAGCAGTTTTAGGGGACTAGCGGGACCCCCGTTTGCTAGCACAGATACGCAGTATTTT.

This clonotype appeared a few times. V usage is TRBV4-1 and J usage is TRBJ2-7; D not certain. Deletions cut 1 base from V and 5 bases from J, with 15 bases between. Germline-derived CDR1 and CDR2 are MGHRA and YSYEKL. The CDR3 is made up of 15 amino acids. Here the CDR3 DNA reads TGCGCCAGCAGCCAAGTTGGAAGTCCCCCGGACGAGCAGTACTTC. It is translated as CASSQVGSPPDEQYF.

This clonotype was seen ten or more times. CDR3 DNA: TGTGCCAGCAGTTACTCGACTCTAGGTGGCTACAATGAGCAGTTCTTC. It encodes CASSYSTLGGYNEQFF. The chain joins TRBV6-5 to TRBJ2-1; unclear D gene. V dropped 0 bases and J dropped 3 bases, with 12 bases sitting between them. The length of the CDR3 is 16 residues. CDR1 is MNHEY, CDR2 SVGAGI, per germline.

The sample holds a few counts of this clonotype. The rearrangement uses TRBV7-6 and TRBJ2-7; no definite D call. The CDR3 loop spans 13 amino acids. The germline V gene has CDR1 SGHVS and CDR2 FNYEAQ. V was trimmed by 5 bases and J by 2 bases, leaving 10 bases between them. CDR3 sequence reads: CASSRTSPYEQYF. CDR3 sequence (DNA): TGTGCCAGCAGCCGGACCTCCCCCTACGAGCAGTACTTC.

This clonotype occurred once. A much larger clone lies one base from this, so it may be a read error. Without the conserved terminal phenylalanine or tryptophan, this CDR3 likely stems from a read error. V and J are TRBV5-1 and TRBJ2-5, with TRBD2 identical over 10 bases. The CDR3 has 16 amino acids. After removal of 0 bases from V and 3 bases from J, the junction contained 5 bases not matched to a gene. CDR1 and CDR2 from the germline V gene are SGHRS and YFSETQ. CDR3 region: CASSLGELAGEETQYS. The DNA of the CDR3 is TGCGCCAGCAGCTTGGGAGAGCTAGCGGGGGAAGAGACCCAGTACTCC.

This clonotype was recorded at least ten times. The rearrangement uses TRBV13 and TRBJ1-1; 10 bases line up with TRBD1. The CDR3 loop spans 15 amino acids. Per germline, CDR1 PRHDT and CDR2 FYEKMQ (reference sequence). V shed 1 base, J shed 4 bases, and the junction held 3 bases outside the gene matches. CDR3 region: CASSLADRGPTEAFF. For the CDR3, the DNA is TGTGCCAGCAGCTTAGCAGACAGGGGGCCCACTGAAGCTTTCTTT. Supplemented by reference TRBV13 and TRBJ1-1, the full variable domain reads AAGVIQSPRHLIKEKRETATLKCYPIPRHDTVYWYQQGPGQDPQFLISFYEKMQSDKGSIPDRFSAQQFSDYHSELNMSSLELGDSALYFCASSLADRGPTEAFFGQGTRLTVV.

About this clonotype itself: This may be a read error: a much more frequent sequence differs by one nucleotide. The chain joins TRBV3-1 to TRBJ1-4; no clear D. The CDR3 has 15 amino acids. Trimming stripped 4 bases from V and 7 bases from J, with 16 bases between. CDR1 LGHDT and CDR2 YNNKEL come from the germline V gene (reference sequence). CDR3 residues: CASSPSGTVVEKLFF. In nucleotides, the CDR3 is TGTGCCAGCAGCCCCTCGGGAACCGTCGTTGAAAAACTGTTTTTT. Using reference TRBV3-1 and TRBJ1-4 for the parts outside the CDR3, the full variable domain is DTAVSQTPKYLVTQMGNDKSIKCEQNLGHDTMYWYKQDSKKFLKIMFSYNNKELIINETVPNRFSPKSPDKAHLNLHINSLELGDSAVYFCASSPSGTVVEKLFFGSGTQLSVL.